This T cell receptor (beta chain) was identified in a study of beta chain features in type 1 diabetes. cDNA synthesis used the whole RNA isolate, giving expressed TCRB sequences. Profiled with immunoSEQ multiplex PCR; TCRdb holds only in-frame clones, not every one. The sample includes 500,000 to 700,000 clones, about a sixth seen only once; the top ten take around 0.1%. The source is a man younger than 35 in good health. The specimen sequenced was naive CD4+ T cells from blood.

The CDR3 reads CACRGLGAAILGTTEAFF. In nucleotides, the CDR3 is TGTGCCTGCCGGGGGCTGGGGGCGGCGATCTTGGGAACCACTGAAGCTTTCTTT. The genes are TRBV30 and TRBJ1-1, with D possibly being TRBD1 (6 bases). The germline V and J ends were trimmed by 6 bases and 4 bases, with 30 bases remaining between them. The germline V gene has CDR1 GTSNPN and CDR2 SVGIG (reference sequence). This CDR3 has 18 residues.